This T cell receptor (beta chain) appears in the sequencing data of a study of T cell responses to AZD1222 COVID-19 vaccine (dated by TCRdb to the early 2020s). Background for the entire study: Because spike-specific TCR depth and breadth did not differ between the two schedules, AZD1222 recipients who got a second dose at roughly 4 weeks were pooled with those who got a second dose at roughly 12 weeks. A total of 233 trial participants underwent TCR sequencing, of whom some 210 received two doses of AZD1222 and around 25 received two doses of the MenACWY control vaccine. Trial participants were enrolled into age subgroups of 18-55, 56-69 and 70-plus years, which contained approximately 150, 30 and 60 TCR-sequenced participants, respectively. Results and caveats for the whole study, not just this receptor: Spike-specific TCR breadth and depth rose significantly after two AZD1222 doses compared with day 0 and with MenACWY recipients. The 56-69-year group was small, and its depth increase did not reach significance, likely because of low power. Participants were mostly white British, with more females than males. The authors suggested clonal diversity may have been underestimated. Conclusions about previously exposed vaccinees are limited, since just a handful of AZD1222 recipients were seropositive for SARS-CoV-2 at baseline. Reportedly, close to half of the unique spike-specific TCRs recognized epitopes lying outside the regions that are mutated in the B.1.351 and B.1.1.7 variants. CD4 TCRs associated with the vaccine covered the entire spike protein, and the dominant responses were in regions 160-218 and 743-854. No day 14 peak-response samples were available, so repertoires were characterized only after the peak T cell response.

This specimen's time point label, per the study, means: baseline before first vaccination. The vaccinee samples were drawn from two UK trials, COV001 and COV002, one of which was a single-blind randomized controlled phase 2/3 trial testing AZD1222 (ChAdOx1 nCoV-19) in healthy adults. For TCRbeta chain sequencing, PBMC samples from trial participants were taken at day 0 and at day 28 after the second dose. CDR1 and CDR2, per the germline V gene (reference sequence), are LNHDA and SQIVND. V and J lose 5 bases and 4 bases, and a span of 9 bases separates them. The CDR3 holds 13 amino acids from the cysteine to the phenylalanine. Left in the record is the CDR3 DNA by itself, 39 bases read in frame from the first base. About this clone: Its antigen target is currently unknown. The sample holds no much larger clone one base away, and base qualities are not on file.

The CDR3 regions of human TCRbeta chains were subjected to immunosequencing. As for the original processing: TCRs in the repertoires were matched against a reference library of SARS-CoV-2-specific TCRs that had been generated with the MIRA antigen-specificity platform. Breadth was defined as the fraction of unique TCRs that were SARS-CoV-2-associated. Depth was defined as the fraction of total T cells that were SARS-CoV-2-associated. Each spike-specific TCR was assigned to its reactive spike region and to a CD4 or CD8 class using the MIRA data. Log10-transformed breadth and depth values were compared by one-way ANOVA with Sidak's multiple comparisons tests. Here the immuneACCESS table is served through TCRdb, limited to in-frame sequences with V and J called. Missing clones are a known gap in these copies; in checked studies unresolved V genes cover under half, and the rest lacks a known reason. V and J calls and clone size follow that table, whereas D and trimming were derived from the DNA. This sample gives roughly 100,000 clones in total; 92% of them show up just once. The leading ten clones occupy about 1.2% of the sample.

Recombination linked TRBV19 to TRBJ1-5; the D gene is unclear. The sequences come from peripheral blood, collected on day 0 of AZD1222 vaccination. The receptor comes from an adult in good health. The CDR3 region has the sequence CASSVPGNQPQHF. The nucleotide sequence is TGTGCCAGTAGTGTCCCGGGGAATCAGCCCCAGCATTTT.